The entry that follows covers one T cell receptor beta chain sequence. Its target is not known. This specimen comes from a study of cytomegalovirus exposure and HLA in healthy donors. The study's findings and limits: As was reported, the HLA-A and HLA-B alleles of most subjects were accurately predicted from TCR beta sequences. At a 0.05 false discovery rate, a later analysis found roughly 17,000 TCR beta sequences to be associated with HLA alleles. According to a later analysis, most TCR beta chains associated with CMV appeared HLA-restricted.

The donors (healthy individuals) were bone marrow donors. This PCR relied on a set of 60 Vbeta primers and 13 Jbeta primers. Repertoires were generated with immunoSEQ multiplex PCR, while TCRdb's copy carries only in-frame clones and drops some. The data hold 80,000 or so clones, with over 9.5% observed a single time. The CDR3 extends over 15 amino acids. The germline V and J ends were trimmed by 2 bases and 0 bases, with 8 bases remaining between them. Per the germline V gene, CDR1 is MNHNS and CDR2 is SASEGT. The sample comprised PBMCs. The chain recombines TRBV6-1 with TRBJ1-3, with unresolved D. The sequence was obtained from a man aged 55 to 70 in good health and CMV-seropositive. The CDR3 loop reads CASSELWSSGNTIYF. CDR3 DNA sequence: TGTGCCAGCAGTGAACTCTGGAGCTCTGGAAACACCATATATTTT.